Presented here are 20 T cell receptor beta chains from one specimen sequenced in a study of T cells in Graves' hyperthyroidism and ophthalmopathy (dated by TCRdb to about 2019). The library was prepared using multiplex PCR. Sequencing was performed on an Illumina HiSeq 2000. The TCR beta CDR3 regions were amplified from RNA transcripts. The first round of RT-PCR for the TCR CDR3 was performed with the HTBI primer set and the Qiagen OneStep RT-PCR kit. TCRdb's own reprocessing of the public reads used fastp at Q25 and MiXCR and kept productive beta chains. Duplicate CDR3 protein sequences are folded into a single record with the most common DNA and genes. Within this sample are roughly 200,000 distinct CDR3 sequences, with 15% to 20% of them counted one time only. The top ten hold over 35% of the sample. Sequenced input: blood. These receptors were collected from a man aged 40-49 years with Graves' hyperthyroidism.

This clonotype has ten or more counts. The chain links TRBV30 to TRBJ2-5; 9 bases agree with TRBD1. CDR1 and CDR2 (germline): GTSNPN, SVGIG (reference sequence). The CDR3 has 14 amino acids. Germline trimming cut 4 bases from V and 4 bases from J; bases unmatched to any gene: 7. The CDR3 spells CAWTPGTGSETQYF. In nucleotides, the CDR3 is TGTGCCTGGACGCCCGGGACAGGGTCAGAGACCCAGTACTTC.

The chain joins TRBV27 to TRBJ1-2; weak D call: TRBD1 (5 bases). Germline-derived CDR1 and CDR2 are MNHEY and SMNVEV (reference sequence). CDR3 length: 16 amino acids. The V and J ends lost 0 bases and 4 bases respectively, with 15 bases between them. The CDR3 coding sequence is TGTGCCAGCAGTTTATCAATCACCGGGACTAGCTATGGCTACACCTTC. It codes for CASSLSITGTSYGYTF.

This clonotype was observed many times. The chain has TRBV20-1 and TRBJ1-5; D call uncertain. The V gene lost 6 bases and the J gene lost 2 bases, with 8 bases spanning the gap. Germline V gene lookup returns CDR1 DFQATT and CDR2 SNEGSKA (reference sequence). The CDR3 is made up of 12 amino acids. CDR3 sequence: CSATVGNQPQHF. For the CDR3, the DNA is TGCAGTGCCACGGTGGGCAATCAGCCCCAGCATTTT.

This clonotype occurred many times. The chain uses TRBV5-1 and TRBJ1-1; the D gene is possibly TRBD1 (5 bases). Germline CDR1 SGHRS, CDR2 YFSETQ. Trimming cost V 3 bases and J 2 bases, with 11 bases left between them. The CDR3 totals 14 residues. CDR3 nucleotide sequence: TGCGCCAGCAGCTCTATTGACAGTAACACTGAAGCTTTCTTT. It codes for CASSSIDSNTEAFF.

This clonotype was detected many times. The chain links TRBV5-1 to TRBJ2-3, with unresolved D. V lost 0 bases and J lost 6, with 8 bases in between. This CDR3 is built from 13 residues. Germline values: CDR1 SGHRS, CDR2 YFSETQ. This chain's CDR3 is CASSLAAGDTQYF. The CDR3 region has the DNA TGCGCCAGCAGCTTGGCAGCTGGGGATACGCAGTATTTT.

Many counts were recorded for this clonotype. The chain is built from TRBV20-1 and TRBJ2-5; tentative D call: TRBD1 (6 bases). CDR1 is DFQATT and CDR2 is SNEGSKA in the germline V gene (reference sequence). V gave up 3 bases and J gave up 0 bases, with 14 bases separating them. This CDR3 contains 15 residues. In DNA form, the CDR3 reads TGCAGTGCTAGCCCCCCGACAGGTTACCAAGAGACCCAGTACTTC. It encodes CSASPPTGYQETQYF.

The chain uses TRBV5-1 and TRBJ1-1; tentatively, D is TRBD1 (5 bases). This CDR3 spans 13 amino acids. Trimming removed 5 bases at V and 3 bases at J, with 11 bases between. Per germline, CDR1 SGHRS and CDR2 YFSETQ. CDR3 region: CASRGQGDTEAFF. The CDR3 region has the DNA TGCGCCAGCAGGGGTCAGGGAGACACTGAAGCTTTCTTT.

This clonotype was recorded at least ten times. This rearrangement joins TRBV18 to TRBJ2-1; the match to TRBD2 covers 10 bases. V was clipped by 9 bases and J by 7 bases; unmatched bases: 6. This CDR3 spans 13 amino acids. From germline, CDR1 is KGHSH and CDR2 LQKENI. CDR3 sequence reads: CASGTSEHNEQFF. CDR3 DNA: TGTGCCAGTGGGACTAGCGAACATAATGAGCAGTTCTTC.

This clonotype occurred many times. The gene calls are TRBV20-1 and TRBJ2-5, with TRBD1 matching 9 bases. V trimming: 0 bases; J trimming: 5 bases; junction bases outside the gene matches: 4. The CDR3 totals 14 residues. Germline V gene sequence: CDR1 DFQATT, CDR2 SNEGSKA (reference sequence). The CDR3 protein is CSARDGGQGETQYF. The CDR3 coding sequence is TGCAGTGCTAGAGACGGCGGACAGGGGGAGACCCAGTACTTC.

This clonotype was observed a handful of times. The chain combines TRBV9 with TRBJ1-2, with a weak D call TRBD1 (5 bases). The ends were cut back, 4 bases at V and 0 bases at J, with 10 bases in the middle. The germline V gene encodes CDR1 SGDLS and CDR2 YYNGEE. CDR3 length equals 14 residues. CDR3 DNA: TGTGCCAGCAGCAGACAGACAGCTAACTATGGCTACACCTTC. Amino acids: CASSRQTANYGYTF.

The chain couples TRBV19 to TRBJ1-1; possibly TRBD1 for D (6 bases). The V end was cut by 2 bases, the J end by 7 bases, with 14 bases between. CDR3 length equals 14 residues. CDR1 is LNHDA, CDR2 SQIVND, per germline (reference sequence). CDR3 sequence reads: CASSIQGRSREAFF. The CDR3 DNA sequence: TGTGCCAGTAGTATACAGGGGCGATCTCGTGAAGCTTTCTTT. The full variable domain, in which reference TRBV19 and TRBJ1-1 provide the parts outside the CDR3, is DGGITQSPKYLFRKEGQNVTLSCEQNLNHDAMYWYRQDPGQGLRLIYYSQIVNDFQKGDIAEGYSVSREKKESFPLTVTSAQKNPTAFYLCASSIQGRSREAFFGQGTRLTVV.

This rearrangement joins TRBV24-1 to TRBJ1-2; 7 bases map to TRBD1. V lost 4 bases to trimming and J lost 8 bases; unmatched junction nucleotides: 3. Germline CDR1 reads KGHDR; CDR2 reads SFDVKD. The CDR3 loop spans 12 amino acids. The CDR3 here is CATSETGAGYTF. CDR3 nucleotides: TGTGCCACCAGTGAAACAGGGGCGGGCTACACCTTC.

The chain has TRBV20-1 and TRBJ1-1; D gene unclear. V lost 3 bases, J lost 1 base, and 9 bases lay in between. In germline, CDR1 is DFQATT, CDR2 SNEGSKA (reference sequence). The CDR3 is 13 residues long. The CDR3 loop is CSASNRQNTEAFF. DNA of the CDR3: TGCAGTGCTAGCAACAGACAGAACACTGAAGCTTTCTTT.

There are many counts of this clonotype. The J gene is TRBJ1-6, the V gene TRBV27; D ambiguous. V lost 8 bases and J lost 6, with 14 bases in between. The CDR3 sequence is 14 residues long. CDR1 and CDR2 (germline): MNHEY, SMNVEV (reference sequence). In DNA form, the CDR3 reads TGTGCCAGCCGAACCCAAGGCAGTAATTCACCCCTCCACTTT. Translated, it gives CASRTQGSNSPLHF.

This chain uses TRBV6-1 with TRBJ2-5; 7 bases map to TRBD2. This CDR3 contains 15 residues. CDR1 MNHNS and CDR2 SASEGT come from the germline V gene. The ends lost 4 bases at V and 2 bases at J; junction bases unmatched: 7. The CDR3 DNA reads TGTGCCAGCAGTGTTTGGCGGGGGTATCAAGAGACCCAGTACTTC. It encodes CASSVWRGYQETQYF.

The sample holds a few counts of this clonotype. This chain connects TRBV4-3 to TRBJ2-5; possible D gene TRBD1, 5 bases. The CDR3 contains 15 residues. Trimming removed 1 base at V and 5 bases at J, with 14 bases between. Germline V gives CDR1 LGHNA, CDR2 YSLEER. The CDR3 protein is CASSQVPRVGETQYF. CDR3 coding DNA: TGCGCCAGCAGCCAAGTCCCCAGGGTCGGGGAGACCCAGTACTTC.

The V and J genes are TRBV5-6 and TRBJ2-1; D ambiguous. This CDR3 region has 15 residues. Trimming pared 0 bases from V and 2 bases from J, leaving 9 bases between. CDR1 is SGHDT, CDR2 YYEEEE, per germline. CDR3 amino acids: CASSLVSAPYNEQFF. As DNA, the CDR3 is TGTGCCAGCAGCTTGGTATCCGCCCCCTACAATGAGCAGTTCTTC.

This clonotype has a count of ten or more. V usage is TRBV24-1 and J usage is TRBJ2-3; 9 nucleotides align to TRBD1. CDR3 length equals 15 residues. Germline V CDR1 and CDR2: KGHDR, SFDVKD. J gave up 4 bases and V 1 base, and 2 bases lay outside the gene matches. The CDR3 nucleotides are TGTGCCACCAGTGATTTCACAGGGGGCCCAGATACGCAGTATTTT. This translates into CATSDFTGGPDTQYF.

To note about this clonotype: It may be a read error: a sequence one base away is much more abundant. The rearrangement links TRBV6-9 to TRBJ2-1; a possible D gene is TRBD2 (6 bases). CDR1 and CDR2 (germline): MNHGY, SVAAGI. This CDR3 is 15 amino acids long. This chain's CDR3 is CASSYRPGLPNEQLF. The CDR3 DNA follows: TGTGCCAGCAGTTACAGACCGGGACTCCCCAATGAGCAGCTCTTC.

This clonotype has at least ten counts. The CDR3 region has the DNA TGCAGTGCTAGTATCCACCCGACCCCCCAAGAGACCCAGTACTTC. This translates into CSASIHPTPQETQYF. The rearrangement joins TRBV20-1 to TRBJ2-5; D gene unclear. V dropped 3 bases and J dropped 1 base, with 15 bases sitting between them. The germline CDR1 and CDR2 sequences are DFQATT and SNEGSKA (reference sequence). CDR3 length equals 15 residues.